The 30 T cell receptor beta chains given below trace back to one sample, sequenced in a study of blood T cells in healthy people across ages. A second 7 to 11 cycle PCR used barcoded and J-beta primers. TCRdb independently ran MiXCR on the 5' RACE reads; one entry per CDR3 protein. In the table there are some 710,000 distinct CDR3 sequences, about 47% of which are singletons. What was sequenced was blood. Every receptor here comes from a man aged 80 or over in good health.

The chain combines TRBV12-3 or TRBV12-4 with TRBJ2-5; 7 nucleotides align to TRBD1. Near its end, the DNA agrees better with TRBJ2-4, so the J call may be wrong. This CDR3 has 14 residues. This CDR3 reads CASSSNRGVNIQYF. In DNA form, the CDR3 reads TGTGCCAGCAGTTCAAACAGGGGTGTGAACATTCAGTACTTC.

This clonotype was seen a few times. This may come from a read error, since a much larger clone is one base off. The CDR3 sequence: CASSALSNEQYF. The CDR3 DNA reads as TGTGCCAGCAGCGCCCTCAGCAATGAGCAGTACTTC. V and J are TRBV9 and TRBJ2-7, with D hard to call. The germline V gene encodes CDR1 SGDLS and CDR2 YYNGEE. This CDR3 region has 12 residues. Trimming removed 3 bases at V and 7 bases at J, with 11 bases between.

There are many counts of this clonotype. This CDR3 reads CASSSLREGLYNEQFF. CDR3 DNA sequence: TGTGCCAGCAGCTCTCTTCGGGAGGGCCTCTACAATGAGCAGTTCTTC. The chain joins TRBV7-9 to TRBJ2-1; 8 bases are shared with TRBD2. The junction had 8 bases not matched to a gene; V was cut back by 4 bases and J by 3 bases. In germline, CDR1 is SEHNR, CDR2 FQNEAQ (reference sequence). CDR3 size: 16 residues.

In this sample, this clonotype turned up once. V and J are TRBV5-1 and TRBJ1-1; possible D gene TRBD1, 5 bases. This CDR3 is 13 amino acids long. V lost 1 base to trimming and J lost 7 bases, with 11 bases between them. Germline V gives CDR1 SGHRS, CDR2 YFSETQ. Here the CDR3 reads CASSLWGPDEAFF. The CDR3 DNA reads TGCGCCAGCAGCTTGTGGGGACCAGATGAAGCTTTCTTT.

The V gene is TRBV7-2, the J gene TRBJ2-2; either TRBD1 or TRBD2 may supply D (5 bases each). This CDR3 region has 15 residues. Trimming took 2 bases from V and 0 from J, leaving 7 bases between them. CDR1 and CDR2 from the germline V gene are SGHTA and FQGNSA. CDR3 DNA sequence: TGTGCCAGCAGCTTATGGGGACCGAACACCGGGGAGCTGTTTTTT. Protein: CASSLWGPNTGELFF.

This clonotype came up many times. J is TRBJ2-4 and V is TRBV4-2, with D perhaps TRBD2 (5 bases). The germline V and J ends were trimmed by 1 base and 6 bases, with 13 bases remaining between them. The CDR3 extends over 15 amino acids. Germline values: CDR1 LGHNA, CDR2 YNFKEQ. The CDR3 DNA is TGTGCCAGCAGCCAAGGACTCGGCGGACTAAACATTCAGTACTTC. This sequence encodes CASSQGLGGLNIQYF.

J is TRBJ2-5 and V is TRBV20-1, with D uncertain. The CDR3 length is 14 residues. The germline V and J ends were trimmed by 1 base and 3 bases, with 12 bases remaining between them. Germline V gene sequence: CDR1 DFQATT, CDR2 SNEGSKA (reference sequence). This CDR3 is CSARGINIKETQYF. CDR3 bases: TGCAGTGCTAGAGGAATCAATATTAAAGAGACCCAGTACTTC.

The chain has TRBV14 and TRBJ1-6, with D tentatively TRBD1 (5 bases). From germline, CDR1 is SGHDN and CDR2 FVKESK. Trimming removed 3 bases at V and 13 bases at J, with 13 bases between. The CDR3 is 13 amino acids. The DNA of the CDR3 is TGTGCCAGCAGCCAGAGGGGTTATGGGCCCCTCCACTTT. Translating gives CASSQRGYGPLHF.

About this clonotype: A read error is likely, as this CDR3 ends without the conserved phenylalanine or tryptophan. The chain employs TRBV7-2 and TRBJ2-5; a weak D match, TRBD1 (6 bases). The CDR3 runs 15 residues. Germline assignment: CDR1 SGHTA and CDR2 FQGNSA. V was trimmed by 5 bases and J by 1 base, leaving 14 bases between them. DNA of the CDR3: TGTGCCAGCAGCCCCCAGGGGTCTAGCCAAGAGACCCAGTACTTA. It encodes CASSPQGSSQETQYL.

This clonotype came up once. Just one base apart from a much larger clone, this may be a read error. V usage is TRBV2 and J usage is TRBJ1-2; TRBD1 matches 8 bases. This CDR3 is built from 14 residues. V dropped 9 bases and J dropped 6; count of bases not matched to a gene: 12. Germline-derived CDR1 and CDR2 are SNHLY and FYNNEI. CDR3 in amino acids: CASTTTQGDNGYTF. The CDR3 nucleotides are TGTGCCAGTACGACCACACAGGGGGATAATGGCTACACCTTC.

The chain links TRBV14 to TRBJ2-5; 15 bases agree with TRBD2. Germline CDR1 is SGHDN and CDR2 is FVKESK. The CDR3 totals 17 residues. V lost 2 bases to trimming and J lost 5 bases; unmatched junction nucleotides: 6. For the CDR3, the DNA is TGTGCCAGCAGCCAACGAACAGGACTAGCGGGAGGGGAGACCCAGTACTTC. Translation: CASSQRTGLAGGETQYF.

The rearrangement uses TRBV5-1 and TRBJ1-1; no definite D call. Germline loops: CDR1 SGHRS, CDR2 YFSETQ. The germline V and J ends were trimmed by 8 bases and 7 bases, with 18 bases remaining between them. The length of the CDR3 is 13 residues. The CDR3 region is CASKTDFLGEAFF. In nucleotides, the CDR3 is TGCGCCAGTAAAACGGATTTTCTAGGTGAAGCTTTCTTT.

This CDR3 is CASSLNLDTEAFF. In nucleotides, the CDR3 is TGTGCCAGCAGCTTAAACCTAGACACTGAAGCTTTCTTT. The chain is built from TRBV7-8 and TRBJ1-1; D unclear. Trimming took off 2 bases at V and 3 bases at J, with 7 bases between the two ends. The CDR3 has 13 residues. In germline, CDR1 is SGHVS, CDR2 FQNEAQ.

The V call is TRBV20-1, the J call TRBJ1-2; TRBD1 aligns across 8 bases. The CDR3 is made up of 12 amino acids. V shed 7 bases and J 4 bases; nucleotides not matched to a gene: 5. Germline V gene sequence: CDR1 DFQATT, CDR2 SNEGSKA (reference sequence). The CDR3 DNA reads as TGCAGTGACGCAACAGGGGGCTATGGCTACACCTTC. Amino acids: CSDATGGYGYTF.

The sample holds a few counts of this clonotype. The J gene is TRBJ1-1, the V gene TRBV7-3, with a weak D call TRBD1 (5 bases). Germline assignment: CDR1 SGHTA and CDR2 FQGTGA. The V gene lost 2 bases and the J gene lost 1 base, with 11 bases spanning the gap. This CDR3 spans 15 amino acids. The chain's CDR3 is CASSLVSGENTEAFF. CDR3 nucleotide sequence: TGTGCCAGCAGCTTAGTTTCGGGGGAGAACACTGAAGCTTTCTTT.

The rearrangement links TRBV27 to TRBJ2-1; no clear D. Looked up from germline, CDR1 is MNHEY and CDR2 is SMNVEV (reference sequence). The CDR3 runs 16 residues. V lost 5 bases and J 5 bases, leaving 19 bases between the germline ends. CDR3 in DNA: TGTGCCAGCAGTCAAACAAAGGCCATAGTAGACAATGAGCAGTTCTTC. Its translation: CASSQTKAIVDNEQFF.

In this sample, this clonotype turned up a few times. The rearrangement uses TRBV7-2 and TRBJ1-4, with D possibly matching TRBD1 (5 bases). CDR1 SGHTA and CDR2 FQGNSA come from the germline V gene. V was trimmed by 2 bases and J by 7 bases, leaving 11 bases between them. The CDR3 consists of 14 residues. The DNA for the CDR3 is TGTGCCAGCAGCTTACAGGGAGGACCTGAAAAACTGTTTTTT. It is translated as CASSLQGGPEKLFF.

The gene calls are TRBV6-2 or TRBV6-3 and TRBJ2-3; 10 positions match TRBD2. The length of the CDR3 is 15 residues. V was pared by 5 bases and J by 5 bases, with 7 bases of the junction left unmatched. The germline gives CDR1 MNHEY, CDR2 SVGEGT. The CDR3 nucleotides read TGTGCCAGCAGTCCCGGGACTAGCGCCGTAGATACGCAGTATTTT. Residues: CASSPGTSAVDTQYF.

J is TRBJ2-1 and V is TRBV9, with 7 positions matching TRBD1. The V gene end was trimmed by 0 bases and the J gene end by 6 bases; junction bases not matched to a gene: 3. This CDR3 is built from 14 residues. Germline assignment: CDR1 SGDLS and CDR2 YYNGEE. This CDR3 reads CASSVARGFNEQFF. CDR3 DNA: TGTGCCAGCAGCGTAGCCAGGGGGTTCAATGAGCAGTTCTTC.

Points on this clonotype: A junction end diverges from the germline sequence, so it may reflect a read error. The rearrangement uses TRBV7-2 and TRBJ2-7; D is perhaps TRBD1 or TRBD2 (5 bases each). Per germline, CDR1 SGHTA and CDR2 FQGNSA. There are 15 residues in the CDR3. CDR3 protein: CAGSLSQGVFHEQYF. CDR3 in DNA: TGTGCCGGCAGCTTATCGCAGGGAGTATTCCACGAGCAGTACTTC. Based on the CDR3 plus reference TRBV7-2 and TRBJ2-7, the full variable domain is GAGVSQSPSNKVTEKGKDVELRCDPISGHTALYWYRQSLGQGLEFLIYFQGNSAPDKSGLPSDRFSAERTGGSVSTLTIQRTQQEDSAVYLCAGSLSQGVFHEQYFGPGTRLTVT.

This clonotype was counted between two and nine times. This rearrangement joins TRBV5-1 to TRBJ2-1; 10 nucleotides match TRBD2. V lost 7 bases and J lost 9; bases outside the gene matches: 10. This CDR3 has 14 residues. Germline CDR1 SGHRS, CDR2 YFSETQ. In DNA, the CDR3 is TGCGCCAGCGGAATGACTAGCGGGCCCGGTGAGCAGTTCTTC. Translation: CASGMTSGPGEQFF.

The V gene is TRBV5-6, the J gene TRBJ2-7, with D possibly being TRBD1 (6 bases). V was cut by 1 base and J by 2 bases, with 13 bases left in between. Looked up from germline, CDR1 is SGHDT and CDR2 is YYEEEE. The CDR3 loop spans 15 amino acids. The CDR3 bases are TGTGCCAGCAGCTTGCCAGGGACAAAAGCCTACGAGCAGTACTTC. Translation: CASSLPGTKAYEQYF.

This clonotype came up once. The gene calls are TRBV20-1 and TRBJ2-1; 8 bases map to TRBD2. V shed 1 base, J shed 8 bases, and the junction held 7 bases outside the gene matches. Germline loops: CDR1 DFQATT, CDR2 SNEGSKA (reference sequence). The CDR3 is 14 residues long. DNA for the CDR3: TGCAGTGCTAGAGGAGGAGCGGGAGTGTATGAGCAGTTCTTC. Its protein product is CSARGGAGVYEQFF.

V usage is TRBV15 and J usage is TRBJ2-3; 11 bases line up with TRBD2. The J segment lost 5 bases and the V segment lost 2 bases, leaving 3 bases of the junction unmatched. CDR1 LNHNV and CDR2 YYDKDF come from the germline V gene (reference sequence). This CDR3 contains 15 residues. The CDR3 bases are TGTGCCACCAGCAGACCGGGACTAGCGGTAGATACGCAGTATTTT. Amino acids: CATSRPGLAVDTQYF.

V gene TRBV24-1 combines with J gene TRBJ2-3, with TRBD2 identical over 11 bases. CDR3 length equals 18 residues. J gave up 1 base and V 3 bases, and 8 bases lay outside the gene matches. Germline values: CDR1 KGHDR, CDR2 SFDVKD. CDR3 nucleotide sequence: TGTGCCACCAGTGATGCCGGGACTAGCGGCCTAGGCACAGATACGCAGTATTTT. This sequence encodes CATSDAGTSGLGTDTQYF.

V and J are TRBV7-2 and TRBJ2-3; 9 nucleotides align to TRBD2. V lost 5 bases, J lost 3 bases, and 15 bases stayed unmatched. CDR3 length equals 18 residues. The germline V gene encodes CDR1 SGHTA and CDR2 FQGNSA. CDR3 in amino acids: CASSPPSAGGPGTDTQYF. Written as DNA, the CDR3 is TGTGCCAGCAGCCCCCCTAGCGCGGGAGGGCCGGGGACAGATACGCAGTATTTT.

The chain uses TRBV5-1 and TRBJ1-6; D possibly corresponds to TRBD1 (6 bases). There are 15 residues in the CDR3. Germline V CDR1 and CDR2: SGHRS, YFSETQ. Trimming stripped 4 bases from V and 6 bases from J, with 14 bases between. CDR3 sequence (DNA): TGCGCCAGCAGCCCCTCGGGGGGCCCTAATTCACCCCTCCACTTT. Its translation: CASSPSGGPNSPLHF.

The V gene is TRBV7-8, the J gene TRBJ2-7; D gene unclear. This CDR3 has 14 amino acids. V was pared by 3 bases and J by 2 bases, with 11 bases between. Germline V gene lookup returns CDR1 SGHVS and CDR2 FQNEAQ. The CDR3 region has the DNA TGTGCCAGCAGCTTTACAAAAACCGCCTACGAGCAGTACTTC. Its protein product is CASSFTKTAYEQYF.

Points on this clonotype: A much larger clone lies a single base off, so this may be a read error. The genes are TRBV20-1 and TRBJ2-7, with D possibly being TRBD2 (6 bases). The V gene lost 0 bases and the J gene lost 7 bases, with 19 bases spanning the gap. CDR1 and CDR2 from the germline V gene are DFQATT and SNEGSKA (reference sequence). This CDR3 spans 15 amino acids. The CDR3: CSARDRASAYNEQYF. CDR3 bases: TGCAGTGCTAGAGATCGGGCTAGCGCCTACAATGAGCAGTACTTC.

The chain employs TRBV20-1 and TRBJ2-5, with TRBD2 identical over 7 bases. J gave up 5 bases and V 0 bases, and 6 bases lay outside the gene matches. Germline CDR1 is DFQATT and CDR2 is SNEGSKA (reference sequence). This CDR3 has 14 amino acids. CDR3 region: CSARDRGAGETQYF. As DNA, the CDR3 is TGCAGTGCTAGAGATCGAGGAGCGGGGGAGACCCAGTACTTC.